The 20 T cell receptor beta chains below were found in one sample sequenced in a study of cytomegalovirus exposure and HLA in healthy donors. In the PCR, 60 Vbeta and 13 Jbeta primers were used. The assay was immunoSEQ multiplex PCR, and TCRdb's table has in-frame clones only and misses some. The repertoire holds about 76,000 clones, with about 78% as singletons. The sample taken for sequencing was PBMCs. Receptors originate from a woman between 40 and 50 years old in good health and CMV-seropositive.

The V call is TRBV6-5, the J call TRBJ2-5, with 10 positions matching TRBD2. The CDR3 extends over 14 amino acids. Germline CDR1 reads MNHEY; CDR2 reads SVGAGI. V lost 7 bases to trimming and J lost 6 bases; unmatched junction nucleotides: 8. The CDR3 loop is CASTQSSGGQTQYF. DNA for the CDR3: TGTGCCAGCACCCAATCTAGCGGGGGACAGACCCAGTACTTC.

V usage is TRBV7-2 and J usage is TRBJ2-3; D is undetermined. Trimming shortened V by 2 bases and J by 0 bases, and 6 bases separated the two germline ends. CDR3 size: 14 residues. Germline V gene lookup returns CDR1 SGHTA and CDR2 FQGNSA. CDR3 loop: CASSLYPSTDTQYF. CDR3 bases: TGTGCCAGCAGCTTATATCCGAGCACAGATACGCAGTATTTT.

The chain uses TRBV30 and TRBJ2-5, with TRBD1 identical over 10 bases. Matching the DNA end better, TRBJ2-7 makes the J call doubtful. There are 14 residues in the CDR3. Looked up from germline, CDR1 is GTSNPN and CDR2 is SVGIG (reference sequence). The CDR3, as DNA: TGTGCCTGGAACCCGGGACAGGGGTCCTACGAGCAGTACTTC. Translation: CAWNPGQGSYEQYF.

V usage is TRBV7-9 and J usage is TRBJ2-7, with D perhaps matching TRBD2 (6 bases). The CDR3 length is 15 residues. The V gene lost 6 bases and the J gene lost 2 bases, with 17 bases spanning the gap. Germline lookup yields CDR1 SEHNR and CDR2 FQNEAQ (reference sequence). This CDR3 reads CASRAGTSITYEQYF. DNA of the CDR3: TGTGCCAGCAGGGCCGGGACTTCGATAACCTACGAGCAGTACTTC.

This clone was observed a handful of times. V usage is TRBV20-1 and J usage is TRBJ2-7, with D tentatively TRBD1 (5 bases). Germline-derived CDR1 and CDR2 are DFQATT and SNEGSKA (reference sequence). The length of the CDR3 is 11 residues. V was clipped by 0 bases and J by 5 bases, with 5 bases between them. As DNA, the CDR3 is TGCAGTGCTAGAGACAGGGACGAGCAGTACTTC. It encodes CSARDRDEQYF.

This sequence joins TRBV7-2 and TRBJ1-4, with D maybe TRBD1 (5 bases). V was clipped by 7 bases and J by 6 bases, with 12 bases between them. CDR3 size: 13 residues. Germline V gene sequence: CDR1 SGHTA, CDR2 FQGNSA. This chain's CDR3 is CASNKDIDEKLFF. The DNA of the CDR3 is TGTGCCAGCAACAAGGACATTGATGAAAAACTGTTTTTT.

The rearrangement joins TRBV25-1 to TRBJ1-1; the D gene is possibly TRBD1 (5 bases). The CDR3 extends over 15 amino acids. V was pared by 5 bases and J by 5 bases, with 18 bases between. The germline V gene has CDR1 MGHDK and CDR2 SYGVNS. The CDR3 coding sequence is TGTGCCAGCAGTCCCCTCGGCGGGGGGGTTACTGAAGCTTTCTTT. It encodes CASSPLGGGVTEAFF.

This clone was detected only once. In DNA, the CDR3 is TGTGCCAGCAGCCCTCCTAATGAAAAACTGTTTTTT. Protein sequence: CASSPPNEKLFF. The chain is built from TRBV5-5 and TRBJ1-4; D is undetermined. Germline CDR1 SGHKS, CDR2 YYEKEE (reference sequence). Trimming took off 4 bases at V and 3 bases at J, with 4 bases between the two ends. The CDR3 runs 12 residues. Looking up the rest from reference TRBV5-5 and TRBJ1-4 gives the full variable domain: DAGVTQSPTHLIKTRGQQVTLRCSPISGHKSVSWYQQVLGQGPQFIFQYYEKEERGRGNFPDRFSARQFPNYSSELNVNALLLGDSALYLCASSPPNEKLFFGSGTQLSVL.

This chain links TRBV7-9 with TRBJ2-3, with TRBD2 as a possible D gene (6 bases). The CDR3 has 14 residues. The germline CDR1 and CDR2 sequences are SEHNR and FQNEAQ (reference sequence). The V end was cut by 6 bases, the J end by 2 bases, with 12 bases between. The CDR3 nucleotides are TGTGCCAGCAGAGGGACTTCGTACACAGATACGCAGTATTTT. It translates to CASRGTSYTDTQYF.

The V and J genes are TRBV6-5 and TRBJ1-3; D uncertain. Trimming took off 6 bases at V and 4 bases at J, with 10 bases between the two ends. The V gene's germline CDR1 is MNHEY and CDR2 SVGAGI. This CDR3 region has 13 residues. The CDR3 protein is CASRQGVGNTIYF. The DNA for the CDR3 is TGTGCCAGCAGACAAGGAGTAGGAAACACCATATATTTT.

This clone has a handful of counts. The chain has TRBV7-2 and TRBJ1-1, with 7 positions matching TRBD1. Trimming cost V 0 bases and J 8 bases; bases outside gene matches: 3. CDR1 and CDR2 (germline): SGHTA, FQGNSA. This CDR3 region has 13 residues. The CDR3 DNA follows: TGTGCCAGCAGCTTAGCATCGGGACAGGAAGCTTTCTTT. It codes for CASSLASGQEAFF. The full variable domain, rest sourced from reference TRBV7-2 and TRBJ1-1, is GAGVSQSPSNKVTEKGKDVELRCDPISGHTALYWYRQSLGQGLEFLIYFQGNSAPDKSGLPSDRFSAERTGGSVSTLTIQRTQQEDSAVYLCASSLASGQEAFFGQGTRLTVV.

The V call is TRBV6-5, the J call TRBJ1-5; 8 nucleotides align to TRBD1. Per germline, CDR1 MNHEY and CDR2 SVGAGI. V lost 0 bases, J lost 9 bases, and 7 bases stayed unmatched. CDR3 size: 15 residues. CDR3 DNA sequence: TGTGCCAGCAGTTACTCATCAGGGGGCGAATTGCCCCAGCATTTT. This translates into CASSYSSGGELPQHF.

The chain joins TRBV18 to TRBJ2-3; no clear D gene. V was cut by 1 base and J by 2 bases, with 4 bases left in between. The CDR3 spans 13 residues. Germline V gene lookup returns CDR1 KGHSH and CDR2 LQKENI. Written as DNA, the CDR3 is TGTGCCAGCTCACCACACACCACAGATACGCAGTATTTT. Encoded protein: CASSPHTTDTQYF.

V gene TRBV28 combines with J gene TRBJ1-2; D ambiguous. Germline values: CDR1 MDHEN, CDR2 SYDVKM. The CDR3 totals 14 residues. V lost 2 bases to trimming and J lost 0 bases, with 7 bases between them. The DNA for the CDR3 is TGTGCCAGCAGTTTAATCGGGGCTAACTATGGCTACACCTTC. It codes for CASSLIGANYGYTF.

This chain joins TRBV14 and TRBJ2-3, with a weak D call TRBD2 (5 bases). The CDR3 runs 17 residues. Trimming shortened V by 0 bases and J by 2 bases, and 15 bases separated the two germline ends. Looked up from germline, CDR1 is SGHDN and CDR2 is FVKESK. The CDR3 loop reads CASSQDVGWESTDTQYF. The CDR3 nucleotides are TGTGCCAGCAGCCAAGATGTGGGATGGGAGTCCACAGATACGCAGTATTTT.

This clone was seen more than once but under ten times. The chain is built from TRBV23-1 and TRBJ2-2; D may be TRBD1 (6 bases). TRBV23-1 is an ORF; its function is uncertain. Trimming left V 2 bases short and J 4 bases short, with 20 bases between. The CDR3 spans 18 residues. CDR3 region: CASSQKSGRQAGTGELFF. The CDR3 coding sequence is TGCGCCAGCAGTCAAAAATCAGGTCGACAGGCGGGCACCGGGGAGCTGTTTTTT.

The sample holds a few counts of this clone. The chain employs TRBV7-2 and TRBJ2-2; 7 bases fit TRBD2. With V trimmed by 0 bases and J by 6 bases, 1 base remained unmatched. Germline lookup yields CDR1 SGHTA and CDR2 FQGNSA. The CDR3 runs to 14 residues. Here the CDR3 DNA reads TGTGCCAGCAGCTTAGCGGGGGGGGCCGGGGAGCTGTTTTTT. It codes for CASSLAGGAGELFF.

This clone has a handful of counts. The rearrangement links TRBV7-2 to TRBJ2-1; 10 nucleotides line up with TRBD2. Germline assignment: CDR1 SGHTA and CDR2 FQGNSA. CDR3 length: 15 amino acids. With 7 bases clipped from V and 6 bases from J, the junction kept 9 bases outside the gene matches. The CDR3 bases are TGTGCCAGCACCTCCCGGACTAGCGGTGCCAATGAGCAGTTCTTC. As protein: CASTSRTSGANEQFF.

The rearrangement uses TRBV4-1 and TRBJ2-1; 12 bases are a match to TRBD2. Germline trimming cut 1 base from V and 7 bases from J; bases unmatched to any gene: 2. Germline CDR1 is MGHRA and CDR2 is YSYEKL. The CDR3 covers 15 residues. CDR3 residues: CASSQGLAGENEQFF. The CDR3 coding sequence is TGCGCCAGCAGCCAAGGACTAGCGGGGGAAAATGAGCAGTTCTTC.

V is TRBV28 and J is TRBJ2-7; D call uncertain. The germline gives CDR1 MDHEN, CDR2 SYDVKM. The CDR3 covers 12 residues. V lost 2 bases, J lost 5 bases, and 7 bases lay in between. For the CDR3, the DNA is TGTGCCAGCAGTTTACAGTACGACGAGCAGTACTTC. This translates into CASSLQYDEQYF.